Shown below are 29 T cell receptor beta chains from a single sample sequenced in a study of cytomegalovirus exposure and HLA in healthy donors (TCRdb year 2017). The library was generated by the immunoSEQ multiplex PCR assay. The multiplex PCR relied on a mix of 60 forward primers for TCR Vbeta segments and 13 reverse primers for TCR Jbeta segments. The immuneACCESS repertoire file appears here via TCRdb, limited to in-frame rearrangements. These files lack a portion of the clones; in checked studies, under half of the deficit traces to unresolved V genes, and the cause of the others is not known. The sample table shows 150,000 to 200,000 clones, and 80% are seen once. The ten largest clonotypes hold around 4.3% of the sample. Source material: PBMCs. These receptor sequences come from a man aged 30-40 years in good health and CMV-seronegative.

V and J are TRBV10-3 and TRBJ2-5; 7 bases map to TRBD1. The CDR3 is 15 residues long. The germline V gene has CDR1 ENHRY and CDR2 SYGVKD. The ends lost 4 bases at V and 4 bases at J; junction bases unmatched: 9. The CDR3 DNA follows: TGTGCCATCAGTGGGGATGACAGGGAGAGAGAGACCCAGTACTTC. The encoded protein is CAISGDDRERETQYF.

The chain uses TRBV14 and TRBJ2-7; TRBD1 might be the D (6 bases). The V gene's germline CDR1 is SGHDN and CDR2 FVKESK. Trimming left V 2 bases short and J 3 bases short, with 14 bases between. This CDR3 comprises 15 residues. The CDR3: CASSQWQGILYEQYF. The CDR3 DNA follows: TGTGCCAGCAGCCAATGGCAGGGGATTCTCTACGAGCAGTACTTC.

This chain links TRBV19 with TRBJ1-5, with 7 bases identical to TRBD1. Germline CDR1 reads LNHDA; CDR2 reads SQIVND (reference sequence). V was clipped by 4 bases and J by 7 bases; unmatched bases: 7. The CDR3 consists of 14 residues. The chain's CDR3 is CASSSSGGRQPQHF. The CDR3 coding sequence is TGTGCCAGTAGTAGTTCAGGGGGAAGGCAGCCCCAGCATTTT.

J is TRBJ2-7 and V is TRBV29-1; possible D gene TRBD2, 5 bases. Germline values: CDR1 SQVTM, CDR2 ANQGSEA. Trimming shortened V by 5 bases and J by 0 bases, and 14 bases separated the two germline ends. This CDR3 comprises 14 residues. The DNA of the CDR3 is TGCAGCGTTAACCCCACGGGAAGCTCCTACGAGCAGTACTTC. Its translation is CSVNPTGSSYEQYF.

The CDR3 here is CASSRDSTGELFF. The CDR3 DNA sequence: TGTGCCAGCAGCAGGGATAGTACCGGGGAGCTGTTTTTT. J is TRBJ2-2 and V is TRBV6-4; possibly TRBD1 for D (5 bases). Germline CDR1 reads MRHNA; CDR2 reads SNTAGT. V lost 6 bases to trimming and J lost 5 bases, with 10 bases between them. This CDR3 is built from 13 residues.

The chain links TRBV27 to TRBJ2-7; D is perhaps TRBD2 (5 bases). The length of the CDR3 is 14 residues. Germline CDR1 is MNHEY and CDR2 is SMNVEV (reference sequence). The V end lost 2 bases, the J end lost 0 bases, and 8 bases lay between the germline ends. The CDR3, as DNA: TGTGCCAGCAGTTTAACCGGGATCTCCTACGAGCAGTACTTC. This gives the protein CASSLTGISYEQYF.

The chain has TRBV9 and TRBJ2-7; D perhaps matches TRBD1 (5 bases). The CDR3 contains 15 residues. The germline CDR1 and CDR2 sequences are SGDLS and YYNGEE. V was shortened by 4 bases and J by 0 bases, with 14 bases between the two germline ends. In DNA, the CDR3 is TGTGCCAGCAGCAAGGACGGACAAACCTCCTACGAGCAGTACTTC. Encoded protein: CASSKDGQTSYEQYF.

The V call is TRBV27, the J call TRBJ2-1; 7 nucleotides align to TRBD1. CDR3 length: 15 residues. Germline CDR1 reads MNHEY; CDR2 reads SMNVEV (reference sequence). V gave up 5 bases and J gave up 8 bases; unmatched junction bases: 12. Here the CDR3 reads CASSHRDSRDDEQFF. The CDR3 nucleotides are TGTGCCAGCAGTCACCGGGACAGCCGCGATGATGAGCAGTTCTTC.

V and J are TRBV7-9 and TRBJ2-5, with a possible D match to TRBD2 (6 bases). V dropped 6 bases and J dropped 2 bases, with 10 bases sitting between them. CDR3 length equals 13 residues. Germline values: CDR1 SEHNR, CDR2 FQNEAQ (reference sequence). The CDR3 DNA reads as TGTGCCAGCAGGGGGGACTTTCAAGAGACCCAGTACTTC. It encodes CASRGDFQETQYF.

V and J are TRBV30 and TRBJ1-1; D is unclear. The V end was cut by 3 bases, the J end by 5 bases, with 19 bases between. The CDR3 has 15 residues. The germline V gene encodes CDR1 GTSNPN and CDR2 SVGIG (reference sequence). CDR3 sequence reads: CAWSATAIRRTEAFF. For the CDR3, the DNA is TGTGCCTGGAGCGCCACCGCCATCCGGCGGACTGAAGCTTTCTTT.

The chain is built from TRBV28 and TRBJ2-1, with D hard to call. Germline loops: CDR1 MDHEN, CDR2 SYDVKM. The CDR3 contains 15 residues. Trimming pared 6 bases from V and 5 bases from J, leaving 17 bases between. The CDR3 here is CASRNSRYTHNEQFF. The CDR3 bases are TGTGCCAGCAGAAACAGCAGGTACACACACAATGAGCAGTTCTTC.

This clone was found a few times. The chain is built from TRBV27 and TRBJ2-1; D gene ambiguous. CDR1 is MNHEY and CDR2 is SMNVEV in the germline V gene (reference sequence). V shed 5 bases and J shed 0 bases, with 8 bases lying between them. The CDR3 is 14 residues long. For the CDR3, the DNA is TGTGCCAGCAGTCCCCTAGACTCCTACAATGAGCAGTTCTTC. Its translation: CASSPLDSYNEQFF.

This clone was counted once. This sequence joins TRBV18 and TRBJ2-7, with 10 bases matching TRBD1. This CDR3 contains 14 residues. Germline CDR1 KGHSH, CDR2 LQKENI. J lost 2 bases, V lost 5 bases, and 3 bases had no gene match. The CDR3 loop is CASSLDRGPYEQYF. Here the CDR3 DNA reads TGTGCCAGCTCATTAGACAGGGGGCCCTACGAGCAGTACTTC. Full variable domain (remainder filled in from reference TRBV18 and TRBJ2-7): NAGVMQNPRHLVRRRGQEARLRCSPMKGHSHVYWYRQLPEEGLKFMVYLQKENIIDESGMPKERFSAEFPKEGPSILRIQQVVRGDSAAYFCASSLDRGPYEQYFGPGTRLTVT.

This clone has only one observation. V usage is TRBV30 and J usage is TRBJ2-1, with D tentatively TRBD1 (5 bases). V was trimmed by 3 bases and J by 0 bases, leaving 15 bases between them. Germline CDR1 reads GTSNPN; CDR2 reads SVGIG (reference sequence). The CDR3 extends over 16 amino acids. The CDR3 DNA reads TGTGCCTGGAGACGCCGACAGATGAGCTCCTACAATGAGCAGTTCTTC. It yields the protein CAWRRRQMSSYNEQFF.

CDR3 DNA: TGTGCCAGTAGTGGACGGGGGAGCGGAAGCACAGATACGCAGTATTTT. Translated: CASSGRGSGSTDTQYF. The V call is TRBV19, the J call TRBJ2-3, with TRBD2 as a possible D gene (6 bases). Germline lookup yields CDR1 LNHDA and CDR2 SQIVND (reference sequence). The CDR3 covers 16 residues. Between the trimmed V and J ends, which lost 5 bases and 0 bases, there was a span of 15 bases.

This clone is a singleton in its sample. The chain couples TRBV10-3 to TRBJ1-5; 11 nucleotides line up with TRBD1. Germline V gene data show CDR1 as ENHRY and CDR2 as SYGVKD. V lost 6 bases to trimming and J lost 3 bases; unmatched junction nucleotides: 1. The CDR3 has 14 amino acids. The CDR3 loop reads CAIRDRGPNQPQHF. The CDR3 DNA sequence: TGTGCCATCAGGGACAGGGGGCCCAATCAGCCCCAGCATTTT.

V usage is TRBV7-9 and J usage is TRBJ2-1; 7 nucleotides line up with TRBD2. The CDR3 has 15 amino acids. From germline, CDR1 is SEHNR and CDR2 FQNEAQ (reference sequence). CDR3 region: CSIVFFLAGDNEQFF. The CDR3 coding sequence is TGTTCCATCGTGTTCTTTTTGGCGGGAGACAATGAGCAGTTCTTC.

The CDR3 reads CASSALSTGLPNTEAFF. CDR3 coding DNA: TGTGCCAGCAGCGCACTATCCACAGGGTTACCGAACACTGAAGCTTTCTTT. The chain couples TRBV7-9 to TRBJ1-1; possibly TRBD1 for D (6 bases). Germline loops: CDR1 SEHNR, CDR2 FQNEAQ (reference sequence). The CDR3 has 17 amino acids. V lost 5 bases to trimming and J lost 1 base, with 20 bases between them.

The V call is TRBV27, the J call TRBJ2-3, with a weak D call TRBD2 (6 bases). Germline CDR1 MNHEY, CDR2 SMNVEV (reference sequence). V was trimmed by 3 bases and J by 8 bases, leaving 9 bases between them. The CDR3 sequence is 12 residues long. The CDR3 bases are TGTGCCAGCAGTTTCGCGGGGAGTACGCAGTATTTT. The encoded protein is CASSFAGSTQYF.

The chain couples TRBV7-6 to TRBJ1-2; 7 bases map to TRBD1. CDR1 and CDR2 from the germline V gene are SGHVS and FNYEAQ. Trimming took 4 bases from V and 6 from J; bases not matched to a gene: 5. There are 13 residues in the CDR3. The CDR3 nucleotides read TGTGCCAGCAGCTCCGGGACAGCTAATGGCTACACCTTC. The encoded protein is CASSSGTANGYTF.

This chain links TRBV23-1 with TRBJ2-3, with a weak D call TRBD1 (5 bases). TRBV23-1 qualifies as an ORF whose function is uncertain. The V end was cut by 2 bases, the J end by 0 bases, with 15 bases between. This CDR3 has 17 amino acids. Written as DNA, the CDR3 is TGCGCCAGCAGTCAAATTCGGGCGGACACTAGCACAGATACGCAGTATTTT. The encoded protein is CASSQIRADTSTDTQYF.

This rearrangement joins TRBV5-1 to TRBJ1-1; TRBD1 is a possible D gene (6 bases). The CDR3 is 14 amino acids. In germline, CDR1 is SGHRS, CDR2 YFSETQ. V lost 0 bases and J lost 7, with 13 bases in between. Written as DNA, the CDR3 is TGCGCCAGCAGCTTGGGAAGGGGGGGTGGTGAAGCTTTCTTT. It yields the protein CASSLGRGGGEAFF.

The chain has TRBV7-3 and TRBJ1-3; D unresolved. The CDR3 has 16 amino acids. V was pared by 1 base and J by 0 bases, with 10 bases between. Germline-derived CDR1 and CDR2 are SGHTA and FQGTGA. The chain's CDR3 is CASSLNGGVSGNTIYF. CDR3 in DNA: TGTGCCAGCAGCTTAAACGGCGGTGTCTCTGGAAACACCATATATTTT.

This rearrangement joins TRBV25-1 to TRBJ1-3; tentative D call: TRBD1 (5 bases). Trimming removed 3 bases from V and 4 bases from J, with 10 bases in between. This CDR3 is 14 amino acids long. The V gene's germline CDR1 is MGHDK and CDR2 SYGVNS. Here the CDR3 DNA reads TGTGCCAGCAGTGACAGACAGTCGGGAAACACCATATATTTT. Encoded protein: CASSDRQSGNTIYF.

This clone has just one count. This chain uses TRBV5-1 with TRBJ2-3; 9 bases map to TRBD1. The CDR3 length is 15 residues. Germline V CDR1 and CDR2: SGHRS, YFSETQ. After removal of 3 bases from V and 6 bases from J, the junction contained 8 bases not matched to a gene. CDR3 sequence (DNA): TGCGCCAGCAGCTCCTCAGGACAGGGGTGGGATACGCAGTATTTT. Translating gives CASSSSGQGWDTQYF.

The chain uses TRBV29-1 and TRBJ1-4; TRBD1 matches at 9 bases. Per germline, CDR1 SQVTM and CDR2 ANQGSEA. The CDR3 spans 15 residues. V lost 4 bases to trimming and J lost 5 bases; unmatched junction nucleotides: 8. The CDR3 loop reads CSVAFKQGANEKLFF. The CDR3 DNA is TGCAGCGTTGCTTTCAAACAGGGGGCGAATGAAAAACTGTTTTTT.

The chain recombines TRBV10-2 with TRBJ2-3; 7 bases line up with TRBD1. Per the germline V gene, CDR1 is WSHSY and CDR2 is SAAADI. The CDR3 runs 17 residues. V lost 4 bases, J lost 3 bases, and 13 bases stayed unmatched. In DNA form, the CDR3 reads TGCGCCAGCAGTGGGCCTTCTGACAGGGTATTAACAGATACGCAGTATTTT. It codes for CASSGPSDRVLTDTQYF.

The V and J genes are TRBV7-9 and TRBJ1-1; 7 positions agree with TRBD1. Germline V lookup: CDR1 SEHNR, CDR2 FQNEAQ (reference sequence). V shed 4 bases, J shed 4 bases, and the junction held 15 bases outside the gene matches. The CDR3 has 17 residues. The CDR3 bases are TGTGCCAGCAGCTCCCCTAGGACAGGAAGGTTAGGCACTGAAGCTTTCTTT. Translation gives CASSSPRTGRLGTEAFF.

V usage is TRBV7-3 and J usage is TRBJ2-3; 9 bases are shared with TRBD2. The trim removed 6 bases at V and 3 bases at J, leaving 13 bases unmatched. Per the germline V gene, CDR1 is SGHTA and CDR2 is FQGTGA. There are 17 residues in the CDR3. CDR3 DNA sequence: TGTGCCAGCAGAAATAGGGGGGCGGCGGGGGGGACAGATACGCAGTATTTT. Its translation: CASRNRGAAGGTDTQYF.